Listed here is a single T cell receptor (beta chain). The antigen it recognizes is unknown. Nothing much larger sits one base from this clone, and base qualities are not available. This record belongs to a study of T-cell reconstitution after alpha-beta-depleted transplantation in children (dated by TCRdb to about 2016). General notes on the study: T-cell immune reconstitution after TCRalphabeta/CD19-depleted allogeneic hematopoietic cell transplantation in children was quantitatively tracked in the study by means of TCR repertoire profiling.

The library relied on PCR. TCRdb lists the instrument as Illumina HiSeq 2500. TCR library preparation used molecular barcoding, with unique molecular identifiers applied to normalize quantification of the TCRbeta repertoire. The raw public reads went through TCRdb reprocessing: fastp at Q25, MiXCR clone calling, in-frame beta chains kept. Here each entry gathers all rows of one CDR3 protein and keeps the most common genes and DNA. The sample table lists 500,000 or so distinct CDR3 sequences, about 30% of them with a count of one. Approximately 2.3% of the sample belongs to the ten largest clones. The CDR3 covers 13 residues, taking in both the cysteine and the phenylalanine. Only the CDR3 part of the read is kept: 39 bases, read in frame from the first base. V and J lose 1 base and 8 bases, and a span of 6 bases separates them. Looking up the germline V gene yields CDR1 SGHVS and CDR2 FNYEAQ.

The sample in question was PBMCs from the stem cell graft donor, obtained from the stem cell graft. The receptor was derived from a human donor who donated a stem cell graft to a child with aplastic anemia. The sequence is built from TRBV7-6 and TRBJ1-6, with no reliable assignment of the D segment. The CDR3 reads as follows: CASSLVSDSPLHF. The DNA is TGTGCCAGCAGCTTAGTGTCGGATTCACCCCTCCACTTT.